Sequencing of this T cell receptor beta chain was carried out in a study of cytomegalovirus exposure and HLA in healthy donors. About the research overall: Unique TCRs from HLA-typed donors, 70 million to 85 million of them, were held in an early data release.

With regard to this clone: What it recognizes is unknown.

Study results and limitations: It was only CMV serostatus that was available as immune exposure information. About 90% or about 30% of the time was how often most TCR beta V segments were productive, according to an earlier analysis. Altogether, 164 TCR beta chains were recorded as cytomegalovirus-associated.

The length of the CDR3 is 14 residues. Trimming removed 1 base from V and 6 bases from J, with 10 bases in between. Germline assignment: CDR1 MGHRA and CDR2 YSYEKL. With 60 Vbeta and 13 Jbeta primers, the PCR was carried out. The repertoire was sequenced with immunoSEQ multiplex PCR; TCRdb's copy has only in-frame clones and lacks some. The sample's table shows more than 45,000 clones. The sequenced sample was PBMCs. This chain joins TRBV4-1 and TRBJ1-5, with D unclear. The sequence was collected from a woman in her twenties or thirties in good health and CMV-seropositive. CDR3 coding DNA: TGCGCCAGCAGCCAAGTTGTCAGTCCTCAGCCCCAGCATTTT. It encodes CASSQVVSPQPQHF.